Detailed here is one T cell receptor (beta chain). Only in-frame clones appear in the TCRdb table, and some are missing; sequencing was by immunoSEQ multiplex PCR. Here the sample spans tens of thousands of clones, approximately 90% being singletons. This entry comes from a study of T cell changes during pregnancy in multiple sclerosis. Per the germline V gene, CDR1 is SGHRS and CDR2 is YFSETQ. The CDR3 contains 18 residues. With 6 bases clipped from V and 3 bases from J, the junction kept 18 bases outside the gene matches. The V gene is TRBV5-1, the J gene TRBJ1-1; 9 bases fit TRBD1. Sample: CD4+ T cells from peripheral blood mononuclear cells, taken in the third trimester of pregnancy. This TCR derives from a female donor with multiple sclerosis, enrolled in a pregnancy study. The CDR3 sequence is CASTERWTGDGYHTEAFF. CDR3 bases: TGCGCCAGCACCGAAAGGTGGACAGGGGATGGTTATCACACTGAAGCTTTCTTT.